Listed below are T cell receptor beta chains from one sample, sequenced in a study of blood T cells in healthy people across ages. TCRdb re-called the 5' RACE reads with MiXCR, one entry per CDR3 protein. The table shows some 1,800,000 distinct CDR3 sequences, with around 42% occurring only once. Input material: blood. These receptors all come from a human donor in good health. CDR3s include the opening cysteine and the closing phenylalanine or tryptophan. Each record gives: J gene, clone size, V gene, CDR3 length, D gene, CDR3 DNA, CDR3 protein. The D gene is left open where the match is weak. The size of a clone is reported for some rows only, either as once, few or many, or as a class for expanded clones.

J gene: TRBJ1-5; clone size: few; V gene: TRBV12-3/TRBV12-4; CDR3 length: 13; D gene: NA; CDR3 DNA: TGTGCCAGCAGTTGGATTAGCAATCAGCCCCAGCATTTT; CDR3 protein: CASSWISNQPQHF
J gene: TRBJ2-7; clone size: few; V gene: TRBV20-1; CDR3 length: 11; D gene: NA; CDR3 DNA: TGCAGTGCTAGCACTTCCTACGAGCAGTACTTC; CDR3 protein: CSASTSYEQYF
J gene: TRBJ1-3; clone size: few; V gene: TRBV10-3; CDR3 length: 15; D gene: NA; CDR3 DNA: TGTGCCTCAGCGGGGGAGGACAGCGGCGCGTACACCATATATTTT; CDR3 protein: CASAGEDSGAYTIYF
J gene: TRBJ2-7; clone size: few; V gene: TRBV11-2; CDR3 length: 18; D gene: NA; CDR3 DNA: TGTGCCAGCAGCTTACCTCAAGGTGGGGGGCTGATCGTTTACGAGCAGTACTTC; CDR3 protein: CASSLPQGGGLIVYEQYF
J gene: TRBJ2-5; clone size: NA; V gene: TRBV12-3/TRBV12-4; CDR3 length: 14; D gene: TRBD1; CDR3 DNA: TGTGCCAGCCACGGACAGGGGGCATGGGAGACCCAGTACTTC; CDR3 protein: CASHGQGAWETQYF
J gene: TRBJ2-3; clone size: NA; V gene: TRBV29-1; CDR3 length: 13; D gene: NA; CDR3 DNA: TGCAGCGTTGAGGGGACCGGGGTAGATACGCAGTATTTT; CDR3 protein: CSVEGTGVDTQYF
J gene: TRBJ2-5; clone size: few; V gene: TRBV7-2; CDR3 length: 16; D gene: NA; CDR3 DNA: TGTGCCAGCAGCTTAGCGATCGGGGCAGATCAAGAGACCCAGTACTTC; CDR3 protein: CASSLAIGADQETQYF
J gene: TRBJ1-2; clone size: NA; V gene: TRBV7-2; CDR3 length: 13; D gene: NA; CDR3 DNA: TGTGCCAGCAACTCGGGCCCAGCATATGGCTACACCTTC; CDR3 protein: CASNSGPAYGYTF
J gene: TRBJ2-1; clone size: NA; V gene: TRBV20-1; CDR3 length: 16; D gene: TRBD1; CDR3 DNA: TGCAGTGCTAGCGGCTGGGGACAGGCGACCTACAATGAGCAGTTCTTC; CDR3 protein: CSASGWGQATYNEQFF
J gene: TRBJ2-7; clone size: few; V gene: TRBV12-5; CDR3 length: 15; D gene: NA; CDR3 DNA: TGTGCTAGTGGTCCGGGACAGACTAGTTACCATGAGCAGTACTTC; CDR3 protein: CASGPGQTSYHEQYF
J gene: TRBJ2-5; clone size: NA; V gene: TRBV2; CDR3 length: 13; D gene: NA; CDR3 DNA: TGTGCCAGCAGTGAAGCGATTAGGGAGACCCAGTACTTC; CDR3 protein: CASSEAIRETQYF
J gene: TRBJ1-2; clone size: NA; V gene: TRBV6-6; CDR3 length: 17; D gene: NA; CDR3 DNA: TGTGCCAGCAGCCCCGCTTACCTAAGGGGGGGAGACTATGGCTACACCTTC; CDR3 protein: CASSPAYLRGGDYGYTF
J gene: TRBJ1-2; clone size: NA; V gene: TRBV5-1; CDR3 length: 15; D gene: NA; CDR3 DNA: TGCGCCAGCAGCTTGGACGGGGGGGGCTACTATGGCTACACCTTC; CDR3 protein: CASSLDGGGYYGYTF
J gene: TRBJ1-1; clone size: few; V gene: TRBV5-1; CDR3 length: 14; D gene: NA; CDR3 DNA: TGCGCCAGCAGCTTGGAAGTGGAGAACACTGAAGCTTTCTTT; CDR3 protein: CASSLEVENTEAFF
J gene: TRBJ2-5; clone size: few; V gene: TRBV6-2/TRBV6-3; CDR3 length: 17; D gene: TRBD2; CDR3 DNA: TGTGCCAGCAGTCGACGACTAGCGGGGGACTCACGAGAGACCCAGTACTTC; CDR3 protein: CASSRRLAGDSRETQYF
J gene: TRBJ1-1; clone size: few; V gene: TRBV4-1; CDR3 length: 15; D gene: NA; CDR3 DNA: TGCGCCAGCAGCCAAGAAGTAGCAGAAAACACTGAAGCTTTCTTT; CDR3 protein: CASSQEVAENTEAFF
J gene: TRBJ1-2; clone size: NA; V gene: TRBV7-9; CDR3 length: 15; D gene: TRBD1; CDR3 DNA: TGTGCCAGCAGCTCGGCAGGGGGGTTTTACTATGGCTACACCTTC; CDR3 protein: CASSSAGGFYYGYTF
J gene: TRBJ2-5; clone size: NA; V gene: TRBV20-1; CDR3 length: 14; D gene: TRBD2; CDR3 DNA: TGCAGTGCTCCGCCTAGCGGGCGAGAAGAGACCCAGTACTTC; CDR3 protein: CSAPPSGREETQYF
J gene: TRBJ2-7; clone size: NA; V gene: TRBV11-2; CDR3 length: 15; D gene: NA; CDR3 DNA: TGTGCCAGCAGCTTAAGGTCCGGGTACTCCTACGAGCAGTACTTC; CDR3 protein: CASSLRSGYSYEQYF
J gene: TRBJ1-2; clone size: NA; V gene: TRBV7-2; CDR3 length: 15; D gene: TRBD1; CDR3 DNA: TGTGCCAGCCGCCCAATGGGGACAGCTAACTATGGCTACACCTTC; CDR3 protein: CASRPMGTANYGYTF
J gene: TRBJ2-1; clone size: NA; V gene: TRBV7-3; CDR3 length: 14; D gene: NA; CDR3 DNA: TGTGCCAGCAGCTCGGACCGATACCAAGAGACCCAGTTCTTC; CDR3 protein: CASSSDRYQETQFF
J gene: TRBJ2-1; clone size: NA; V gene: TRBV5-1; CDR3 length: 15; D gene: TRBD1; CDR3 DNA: TGCGCCAGCAGCTGGGACAGGAGATCGTACAATGAGCAGTTCTTC; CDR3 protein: CASSWDRRSYNEQFF
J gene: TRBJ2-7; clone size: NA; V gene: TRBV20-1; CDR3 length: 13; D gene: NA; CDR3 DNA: TGCAGTGCTAGGGGCGACGCTGACAATGAGCAGTACTTC; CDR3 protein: CSARGDADNEQYF
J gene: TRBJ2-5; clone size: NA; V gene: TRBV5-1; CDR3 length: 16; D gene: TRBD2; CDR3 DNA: TGCGCCAGCAGCTGGAGACTAGCGGGAGAGGGGGAGACCCAGTACTTC; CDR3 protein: CASSWRLAGEGETQYF
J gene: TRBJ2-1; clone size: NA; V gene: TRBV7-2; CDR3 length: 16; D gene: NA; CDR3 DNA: TGTGCCAGCAGCTCAAAGACAGGTAATTCCTACAATGGGCAGTTCTTC; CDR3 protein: CASSSKTGNSYNGQFF
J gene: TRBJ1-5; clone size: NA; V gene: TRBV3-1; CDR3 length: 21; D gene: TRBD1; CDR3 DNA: TGTGCCAGCAGCAACAAGATACTCCGGGACAGGGGTCGTCCTGGCAATCAGCCCCAGCATTTT; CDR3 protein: CASSNKILRDRGRPGNQPQHF
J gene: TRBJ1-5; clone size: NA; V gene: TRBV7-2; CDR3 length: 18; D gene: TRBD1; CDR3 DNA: TGTGCCAGCAGCTTTCCGAGAGACCAGGGGGTATTCAATCAGCCCCAGCATTTT; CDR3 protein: CASSFPRDQGVFNQPQHF
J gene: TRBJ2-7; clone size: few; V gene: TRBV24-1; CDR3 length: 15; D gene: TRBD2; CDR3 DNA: TGTGCCACCAGTGACCATACTAGCGGGGGAAGCGAGCAGTACTTC; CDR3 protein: CATSDHTSGGSEQYF
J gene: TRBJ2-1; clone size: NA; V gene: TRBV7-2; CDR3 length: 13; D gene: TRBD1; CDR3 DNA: TGTGCCAGCAGCTACCGGACAGGGCATGAGCAGTTCTTC; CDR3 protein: CASSYRTGHEQFF
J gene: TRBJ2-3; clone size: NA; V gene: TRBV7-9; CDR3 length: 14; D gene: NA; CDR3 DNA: TGTGCCAGCATAGGGATCTTGGGCACAGATACGCAGTATTTT; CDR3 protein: CASIGILGTDTQYF
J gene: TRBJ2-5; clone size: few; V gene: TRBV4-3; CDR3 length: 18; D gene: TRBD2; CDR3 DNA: TGCGCCAGCAGCCAAGGGCTAGCGGGGGCCCTAAACCAAGAGACCCGGTACTTC; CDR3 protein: CASSQGLAGALNQETRYF
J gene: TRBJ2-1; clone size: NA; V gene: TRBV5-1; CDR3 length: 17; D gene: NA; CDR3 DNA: TGCGCCAGCAGCTTAGGACAATCGCTGAGCTCCTACAATAAGCAGTTCTTC; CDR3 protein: CASSLGQSLSSYNKQFF
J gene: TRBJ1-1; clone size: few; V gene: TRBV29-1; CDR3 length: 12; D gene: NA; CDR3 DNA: TGCAGCGTAGAGGGGGGCTACACTGAAGCTTTCTTT; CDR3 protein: CSVEGGYTEAFF
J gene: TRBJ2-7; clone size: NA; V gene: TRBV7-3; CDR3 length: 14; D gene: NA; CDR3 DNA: TGTGCCAGCAGCTTATGGAGCAGGACCTACGAGCAGTACTTC; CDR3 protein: CASSLWSRTYEQYF
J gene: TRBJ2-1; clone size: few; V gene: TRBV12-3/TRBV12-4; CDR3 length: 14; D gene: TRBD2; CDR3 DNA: TGTGCCAGCAGATATAGCGGGGGGGTCAATGAGCAGTTCTTC; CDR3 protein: CASRYSGGVNEQFF
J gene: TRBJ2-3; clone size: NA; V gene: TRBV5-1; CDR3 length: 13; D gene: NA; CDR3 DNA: TGCGCCAGCAGCTTGGCCGGGCTATCGGGGCGGGATTTT; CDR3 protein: CASSLAGLSGRDF
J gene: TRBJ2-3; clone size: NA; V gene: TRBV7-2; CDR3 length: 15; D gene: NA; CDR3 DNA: TGTGCCTGCAGCTTAGGGACTCGCTACACAGATACGCAGTATTTT; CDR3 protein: CACSLGTRYTDTQYF
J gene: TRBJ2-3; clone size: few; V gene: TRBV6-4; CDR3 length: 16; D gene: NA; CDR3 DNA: TGTGCCAGCAGTGACGTTGCGCTAGCCAGCACAGATACGCAGTATTTT; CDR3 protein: CASSDVALASTDTQYF
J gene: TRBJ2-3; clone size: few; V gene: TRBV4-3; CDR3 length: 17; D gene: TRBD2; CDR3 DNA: TGCGCCAGCAGCGACAGTACTAGCGGGGGGATCACAGATACGCAGTATTTT; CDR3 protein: CASSDSTSGGITDTQYF
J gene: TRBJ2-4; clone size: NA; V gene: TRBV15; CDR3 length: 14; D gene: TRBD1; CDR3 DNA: TGTGCCACCAGCAGAGATAGGGGACAGCTGTACCAGTACTTC; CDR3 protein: CATSRDRGQLYQYF
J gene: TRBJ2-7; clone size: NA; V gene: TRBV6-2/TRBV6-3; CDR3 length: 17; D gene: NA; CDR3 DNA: TGTGCCAGCAGTTACTCGATTTTTGCCAGTCGCTCCTACGAGCAGTACTTC; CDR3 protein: CASSYSIFASRSYEQYF
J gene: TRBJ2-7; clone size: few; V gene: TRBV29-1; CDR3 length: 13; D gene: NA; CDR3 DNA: TGCAGCGTTGGGGGGGGACAAATCTACGAGCAGTACTTC; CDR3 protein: CSVGGGQIYEQYF
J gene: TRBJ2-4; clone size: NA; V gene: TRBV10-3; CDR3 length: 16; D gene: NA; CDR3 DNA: TGTGCCATCAGTGAGTCAGGGCTCCGGGCCAAAAACACTCAGTACTTC; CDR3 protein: CAISESGLRAKNTQYF
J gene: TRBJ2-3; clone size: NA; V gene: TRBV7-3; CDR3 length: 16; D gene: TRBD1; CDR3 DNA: TGTGCCAGCAGCCCCCTCGGACAGGGCCTCACAGATACGCAGTATTTT; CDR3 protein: CASSPLGQGLTDTQYF